Listed below are T cell receptor beta chains from one sample, sequenced in a study of CD8+ T cells in alopecia areata. Libraries were prepared by immunoSEQ multiplex PCR; TCRdb keeps only in-frame clonotypes and omits some of them. The data show roughly 140,000 clones, 40% to 65% seen once. This specimen consisted of CD4+ T cells sorted from blood, obtained at week 0. These receptors originate from a human donor with alopecia areata. Each CDR3 is given with its conserved first and last residue. A D gene is named only where the DNA matches it firmly. The size of a clone is reported for some rows only, either as once, few or many, or as a class for expanded clones.

TRBJ2-6 - - TRBV5-1 CASSDVLGLSGNVLTF TGCGCCAGCAGCGACGTCCTCGGGCTGTCGGGCAACGTCCTGACTTTC
TRBJ2-2 - - TRBV15 CATSVGRVAGELFF TGTGCCACCAGCGTGGGCAGGGTCGCCGGGGAGCTGTTTTTT
TRBJ2-2 - few TRBV30 CAWSVAGELFF TGTGCCTGGAGTGTGGCCGGGGAGCTGTTTTTT
TRBJ1-2 TRBD1 many TRBV7-2 CASSRQGVYGYTF TGTGCCAGCAGCCGACAGGGCGTCTATGGCTACACCTTC
TRBJ2-2 - - TRBV25-1 CASSEQDTGELFF TGTGCCAGCAGTGAACAGGACACCGGGGAGCTGTTTTTT
TRBJ1-1 - - TRBV4-2 CASSQDIGAGDTEAFF TGTGCCAGCAGCCAAGACATAGGGGCGGGGGACACTGAAGCTTTCTTT
TRBJ2-3 TRBD2 - TRBV30 CAWSVGLAGTDTQYF TGTGCCTGGAGTGTAGGGCTAGCGGGAACAGATACGCAGTATTTT
TRBJ2-1 TRBD2 once TRBV7-2 CASSSAGGRNEQFF TGTGCCAGCAGCTCCGCGGGAGGTCGCAATGAGCAGTTCTTC
TRBJ2-5 - - TRBV5-6 CASSLLGWETQYF TGTGCCAGCAGCCTCTTGGGATGGGAGACCCAGTACTTC
TRBJ1-4 - few TRBV6-4 CASRPAAGEKLFF TGTGCCAGTAGACCCGCAGCAGGGGAAAAACTGTTTTTT
TRBJ1-1 - - TRBV28 CASPPIIQLRNTEAFF TGTGCCAGCCCCCCCATCATACAGCTTAGGAACACTGAAGCTTTCTTT
TRBJ2-1 TRBD2 few TRBV19 CASSIIPGRGPYNEQFF TGTGCCAGTAGTATAATCCCGGGGAGGGGTCCATACAATGAGCAGTTCTTC
TRBJ1-1 - - TRBV19 CASSFRGTEAFF TGTGCCAGTAGTTTTAGAGGGACTGAAGCTTTCTTT
TRBJ2-3 TRBD2 - TRBV28 CASSAGGARGDTQYF TGTGCCAGCTCCGCCGGGGGGGCGCGAGGAGATACGCAGTATTTT
TRBJ2-7 - - TRBV29-1 CSVDGSGGDYEQYF TGCAGCGTTGACGGATCTGGGGGTGATTACGAGCAGTACTTC
TRBJ1-2 - few TRBV7-9 CASSLWQGIGYTF TGTGCCAGCAGCTTATGGCAGGGGATTGGCTACACCTTC
TRBJ2-5 - few TRBV28 CASSSRSWTQYF TGTGCCAGCAGCTCACGGAGCTGGACCCAGTACTTC
TRBJ2-6 - few TRBV4-3 CASSQDGGANVLTF TGCGCCAGCAGCCAAGATGGTGGGGCCAACGTCCTGACTTTC
TRBJ2-7 - few TRBV29-1 CSVGAGTYEQYF TGCAGCGTTGGGGCCGGAACCTACGAGCAGTACTTC
TRBJ1-2 - - TRBV30 CAWSFPQTGVYGYTF TGTGCCTGGAGTTTCCCCCAGACAGGCGTTTATGGCTACACCTTC
TRBJ2-3 - once TRBV5-1 CASSLRASTDTQYF TGCGCCAGCAGTCTCCGTGCTAGCACAGATACGCAGTATTTT
TRBJ1-2 - few TRBV15 CATSRDMAYTF TGTGCCACCAGCAGGGACATGGCGTACACCTTC
TRBJ2-2 - few TRBV29-1 CSVKGGGATGELFF TGCAGCGTCAAAGGGGGAGGGGCCACCGGGGAGCTGTTTTTT
TRBJ2-7 - - TRBV5-4 CASRLEGTPYEQYF TGTGCCAGCAGACTTGAGGGGACTCCATACGAGCAGTACTTC
TRBJ2-1 - - TRBV30 CALVSVSYNEQFF TGTGCCCTGGTATCGGTATCCTACAATGAGCAGTTCTTC
TRBJ2-1 TRBD1 few TRBV30 CAWSGDRGHNEQFF TGTGCCTGGAGTGGGGACAGGGGTCATAATGAGCAGTTCTTC
TRBJ2-7 - - TRBV7-9 CASSFIRDEQYF TGTGCCAGCAGCTTTATTCGGGACGAGCAGTACTTC
TRBJ2-1 TRBD2 few TRBV10-3 CAISESPGLTSGRAVNEQFF TGTGCCATCAGTGAGTCGCCAGGACTGACTAGCGGGAGGGCCGTGAATGAGCAGTTCTTC
TRBJ1-5 - few TRBV19 CATEDRDQPQHF TGTGCCACCGAGGACAGAGATCAGCCCCAGCATTTT
TRBJ1-5 - - TRBV27 CASSLSSMVNQPQHF TGTGCCAGCAGTTTATCCAGTATGGTCAATCAGCCCCAGCATTTT
TRBJ2-7 - few TRBV29-1 CSVEEGGVGEQYF TGCAGCGTTGAAGAGGGTGGGGTGGGCGAGCAGTACTTC
TRBJ2-1 TRBD2 - TRBV7-2 CASSLSSGRNTEQFF TGTGCCAGCAGCCTGAGCAGCGGGAGAAACACTGAGCAGTTCTTC
TRBJ2-3 TRBD1 few TRBV6-6 CASSSGTGSTDTQYF TGTGCCAGCAGCTCCGGGACAGGAAGCACAGATACGCAGTATTTT
TRBJ2-7 - - TRBV30 CAWSGAFEQYF TGTGCCTGGAGTGGAGCGTTCGAGCAGTACTTC
TRBJ2-2 - - TRBV2 CASSSQGGSGELFF TGTGCCAGCAGTTCTCAAGGGGGGTCCGGGGAGCTGTTTTTT
TRBJ2-2 - - TRBV6-1 CASTANMGGSGELFF TGTGCCAGCACTGCAAACATGGGGGGCTCCGGGGAGCTGTTTTTT
TRBJ1-5 - - TRBV15 CATDRGDQQPQHF TGTGCCACCGACCGCGGGGACCAGCAGCCCCAGCATTTT
TRBJ2-2 - - TRBV11-2 CASSLGQNTGELFF TGTGCCAGCAGCTTAGGCCAGAACACCGGGGAGCTGTTTTTT
TRBJ2-5 TRBD2 few TRBV19 CASSDLAGPRETQYF TGTGCCAGTAGCGACTTAGCGGGCCCCCGGGAGACCCAGTACTTC
TRBJ2-7 - - TRBV29-1 CSGASRGYEQYF TGCAGCGGCGCGTCCAGGGGCTACGAGCAGTACTTC
TRBJ2-3 TRBD2 - TRBV7-9 CASSLIAGVSDTQYF TGTGCCAGCAGCTTAATAGCGGGAGTAAGTGATACGCAGTATTTT
TRBJ2-5 - few TRBV6-6 CASSYSPETQYF TGTGCCAGCAGTTACTCGCCGGAGACCCAGTACTTC
TRBJ2-1 TRBD2 few TRBV9 CASSVGHSGINEQFF TGTGCCAGCAGCGTAGGTCATAGCGGGATCAATGAGCAGTTCTTC
TRBJ1-2 - - TRBV30 CAWSDSGGDCTF TGTGCCTGGAGCGACTCTGGGGGCGACTGTACCTTC
TRBJ2-3 TRBD2 - TRBV5-1 CASSASGTRTDTQYF TGCGCCAGCAGCGCTTCCGGGACTAGGACAGATACGCAGTATTTT
TRBJ2-5 - few TRBV7-2 CASSQNAGTETQYF TGTGCCAGCAGTCAAAACGCAGGGACAGAGACCCAGTACTTC
TRBJ1-2 - - TRBV30 CAWSVMRMGGSNYGYTF TGTGCCTGGAGTGTAATGAGAATGGGGGGTTCCAACTATGGCTACACCTTC
TRBJ1-2 TRBD1 - TRBV27 CASRQTGGRYTF TGTGCCAGCAGGCAGACAGGGGGGCGCTACACCTTC
TRBJ1-5 - - TRBV6-6 CASSRTDSNQPQHF TGTGCCAGCAGCCGAACGGATAGCAATCAGCCCCAGCATTTT
TRBJ2-5 - - TRBV6-5 CASEDTGETQYF TGTGCCAGTGAAGACACCGGGGAGACCCAGTACTTC
TRBJ2-5 - few TRBV4-2 CASSRSYRKEETQYF TGTGCCAGCAGCCGATCTTACAGAAAAGAAGAGACCCAGTACTTC
TRBJ2-5 - - TRBV28 CASSDETQETQYF TGTGCCAGCAGCGACGAGACTCAGGAGACCCAGTACTTC
TRBJ2-1 TRBD2 many TRBV4-3 CASSNQRGTYNEQFF TGCGCCAGCAGCAACCAGCGGGGAACCTACAATGAGCAGTTCTTC